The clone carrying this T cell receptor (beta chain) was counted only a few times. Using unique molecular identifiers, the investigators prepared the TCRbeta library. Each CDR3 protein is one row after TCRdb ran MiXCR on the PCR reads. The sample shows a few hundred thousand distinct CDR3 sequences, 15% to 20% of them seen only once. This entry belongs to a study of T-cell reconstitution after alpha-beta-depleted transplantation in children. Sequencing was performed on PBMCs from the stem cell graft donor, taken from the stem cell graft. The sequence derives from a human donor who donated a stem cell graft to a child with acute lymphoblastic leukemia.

The CDR3 loop is CTSSRAGQGIYEQYF. The CDR3 DNA follows: TGCACCAGCAGCCGAGCAGGCCAGGGGATCTACGAGCAGTACTTC. The genes are TRBV1 and TRBJ2-7; the table's D call, TRBD1, has no DNA check behind it. TRBV1 is designated a pseudogene. CDR3 length: 15 residues.